This entry lists 7 T cell receptor beta chains sequenced from one sample in a study of T-cell reconstitution after alpha-beta-depleted transplantation in children. Unique molecular identifiers tagged the TCRbeta library. TCRdb redid the calling of the PCR reads with MiXCR, one entry per CDR3 protein. The sample contains about 27,000 distinct CDR3 sequences, 6.3% of which appear only once. The material sequenced was PBMCs, mostly from graft donor cells, taken 180 days after TCRalphabeta/CD19-depleted stem cell transplant. The receptors come from a male patient younger than 18 who had a stem cell transplant for acute myeloid leukemia, so the T cells may come from the graft donor.

This clonotype has ten or more counts. This chain uses TRBV9 with TRBJ2-7, with TRBD2 matching over 7 bases. This CDR3 contains 14 residues. The V and J ends lost 0 bases and 6 bases, in that order; junction bases with no gene match: 6. Germline V gives CDR1 SGDLS, CDR2 YYNGEE. CDR3 nucleotides: TGTGCCAGCAGCGTAGGGGGAGGGTGGGGCGAGCAGTACTTC. Protein sequence: CASSVGGGWGEQYF.

The table lists this clonotype with many counts. The V call is TRBV20-1, the J call TRBJ2-7; TRBD2 agrees at 10 bases. After removal of 3 bases from V and 3 bases from J, the junction contained 5 bases not matched to a gene. Germline CDR1 reads DFQATT; CDR2 reads SNEGSKA (reference sequence). This CDR3 spans 14 amino acids. The CDR3 is CSASTSGAYYEQYF. The CDR3, as DNA: TGCAGTGCTAGCACTAGCGGGGCCTACTACGAGCAGTACTTC.

Comments on this clonotype: Being one base from a much bigger clone, this may be a read error. This rearrangement joins TRBV15 to TRBJ2-3, with D maybe TRBD1 (6 bases). V lost 2 bases to trimming and J lost 4 bases, with 10 bases between them. Germline loops: CDR1 LNHNV, CDR2 YYDKDF (reference sequence). The CDR3 runs to 14 residues. This CDR3 reads CATSRTGSPDTQYF. The CDR3 DNA reads as TGTGCCACCAGCAGAACAGGGAGCCCAGATACGCAGTATTTT.

This clonotype appeared many times. This sequence joins TRBV5-1 and TRBJ2-7; 8 bases match TRBD2. Germline loops: CDR1 SGHRS, CDR2 YFSETQ. Unmatched junction bases numbered 4, after V lost 2 bases and J lost 6 bases. The CDR3 has 13 amino acids. The CDR3 bases are TGCGCCAGCAGCTTTCCCAGCGGGGGCGAGCAGTACTTC. Its protein is CASSFPSGGEQYF.

This clonotype was observed at least ten times. This chain connects TRBV4-3 to TRBJ2-2; possibly TRBD1 or TRBD2 for D (5 bases each). CDR1 LGHNA and CDR2 YSLEER come from the germline V gene. CDR3 length equals 15 residues. V lost 0 bases, J lost 8 bases, and 13 bases lay in between. In nucleotides, the CDR3 is TGCGCCAGCAGCCAAGATGAGGGGCCGTGGGGGGAGCTGTTTTTT. The encoded protein is CASSQDEGPWGELFF.

This clonotype has at least ten counts. This chain links TRBV6-5 with TRBJ1-5; no definite D call. This CDR3 contains 15 residues. CDR1 and CDR2 from the germline V gene are MNHEY and SVGAGI. V was cut by 6 bases and J by 5 bases, with 17 bases left in between. The CDR3 bases are TGTGCCAGCAGGGCGGGCCGAAGCGCCCATCAGCCCCAGCATTTT. Protein product: CASRAGRSAHQPQHF.

This clonotype came up many times. This chain links TRBV7-2 with TRBJ2-3; 8 nucleotides agree with TRBD2. The trim removed 3 bases at V and 6 bases at J, leaving 5 bases unmatched. This CDR3 has 14 residues. Germline CDR1 SGHTA, CDR2 FQGNSA. The DNA for the CDR3 is TGTGCCAGCAGCTTGGGACTAGATTCCGATACGCAGTATTTT. Amino acid sequence: CASSLGLDSDTQYF.